These T cell receptor beta chains were read from a single sample in a study of blood T cell repertoires in COVID-19. Using immunoSEQ multiplex PCR, the repertoire was profiled, and TCRdb retains in-frame clones only, with some absent. The data show 260,000 or so clones, about 86% seen once. The sequenced sample was peripheral blood. These receptors were obtained from an elderly man with acute or convalescent COVID-19. The CDR3 runs from the conserved cysteine through the conserved F or W. Each record gives: CDR3 protein, CDR3 DNA, V gene, CDR3 length, clone size, D gene, J gene. A D gene is named only where the DNA matches it firmly. Clone size is not always given. Where it is, it says once, few, many or a class for expanded clones.

CDR3: CASSSQGGGTEAFF
DNA: TGTGCCAGCAGCTCACAGGGGGGAGGGACTGAAGCTTTCTTT
V: TRBV6-5
length: 14
size: -
D: TRBD1
J: TRBJ1-1

CDR3: CASSLGSYQETQYF
DNA: TGTGCCAGCAGCTTGGGCAGCTACCAAGAGACCCAGTACTTC
V: TRBV7-7
length: 14
size: -
D: -
J: TRBJ2-5

CDR3: CASGTGYNEQFF
DNA: TGTGCCAGCGGGACAGGATACAATGAGCAGTTCTTC
V: TRBV2
length: 12
size: -
D: TRBD1
J: TRBJ2-1

CDR3: CSASRGEQGARNYGYTF
DNA: TGCAGTGCTAGTCGGGGGGAACAGGGGGCGAGAAACTATGGCTACACCTTC
V: TRBV20-1
length: 17
size: -
D: TRBD1
J: TRBJ1-2

CDR3: CASSFSRDRNTEAFF
DNA: TGTGCCAGCAGCTTTTCCAGGGACAGAAACACTGAAGCTTTCTTT
V: TRBV7-9
length: 15
size: -
D: TRBD1
J: TRBJ1-1

CDR3: CASSFDRGASYEQYF
DNA: TGTGCCAGCAGCTTCGACAGGGGGGCTTCCTACGAGCAGTACTTC
V: TRBV7-9
length: 15
size: -
D: TRBD1
J: TRBJ2-7

CDR3: CAWGTEEEGAEAFF
DNA: TGTGCCTGGGGTACTGAGGAAGAGGGGGCTGAAGCTTTCTTT
V: TRBV30
length: 14
size: -
D: -
J: TRBJ1-1

CDR3: CASSFPGTGYNEQFF
DNA: TGTGCCAGCAGCTTCCCCGGGACAGGGTACAATGAGCAGTTCTTC
V: TRBV5-8
length: 15
size: -
D: TRBD1
J: TRBJ2-1

CDR3: CASSYRQGTGNTIYF
DNA: TGTGCCAGCAGTTACCGACAGGGAACAGGAAACACCATATATTTT
V: TRBV6-5
length: 15
size: -
D: TRBD1
J: TRBJ1-3

CDR3: CASSLNNQPQHF
DNA: TGTGCCAGCAGCCTTAACAATCAGCCCCAGCATTTT
V: TRBV11-2
length: 12
size: -
D: -
J: TRBJ1-5

CDR3: CASSQRGLAGEAYEQYF
DNA: TGCGCCAGCAGCCAGAGGGGACTAGCGGGAGAGGCCTACGAGCAGTACTTC
V: TRBV4-1
length: 17
size: -
D: TRBD2
J: TRBJ2-7

CDR3: CASSFRPGGLGTSGANVLTF
DNA: TGCGCCAGCAGCTTCCGGCCGGGCGGGCTCGGAACCTCTGGGGCCAACGTCCTGACTTTC
V: TRBV5-1
length: 20
size: once
D: -
J: TRBJ2-6

CDR3: CASSLAGGYEQYF
DNA: TGTGCCAGCAGCTTAGCGGGGGGCTACGAGCAGTACTTC
V: TRBV7-9
length: 13
size: -
D: -
J: TRBJ2-7

CDR3: CASSEASLAGPYEQYF
DNA: TGTGCCAGCAGTGAAGCGTCGCTAGCGGGCCCCTACGAGCAGTACTTC
V: TRBV6-1
length: 16
size: -
D: TRBD2
J: TRBJ2-7

CDR3: CASSGGGPGDTQYF
DNA: TGTGCCAGCAGCGGCGGGGGGCCAGGGGATACGCAGTATTTT
V: TRBV5-5
length: 14
size: few
D: TRBD2
J: TRBJ2-3

CDR3: CASSPRQPSNYGYTF
DNA: TGTGCCAGCAGCCCGAGACAGCCCTCTAACTATGGCTACACCTTC
V: TRBV5-6
length: 15
size: -
D: -
J: TRBJ1-2

CDR3: CASSIGAVTTDTQYF
DNA: TGTGCCAGTAGTATAGGGGCTGTTACCACAGATACGCAGTATTTT
V: TRBV19
length: 15
size: -
D: -
J: TRBJ2-3

CDR3: CASSLVTRGYNEQFF
DNA: TGTGCCAGCAGCTTAGTTACGAGGGGGTACAATGAGCAGTTCTTC
V: TRBV7-9
length: 15
size: -
D: -
J: TRBJ2-1

CDR3: CASSPTGGFETQYF
DNA: TGTGCCAGCAGCCCCACAGGGGGCTTTGAGACCCAGTACTTC
V: TRBV28
length: 14
size: -
D: TRBD1
J: TRBJ2-5

CDR3: CASSFGGGPNTGELFF
DNA: TGTGCCAGCAGCTTTGGCGGGGGGCCGAACACCGGGGAGCTGTTTTTT
V: TRBV7-9
length: 16
size: -
D: TRBD2
J: TRBJ2-2

CDR3: CASSQEGLARSFRYNEQFF
DNA: TGCGCCAGCAGCCAAGAGGGCCTAGCGCGATCATTTCGGTACAATGAGCAGTTCTTC
V: TRBV4-1
length: 19
size: -
D: -
J: TRBJ2-1

CDR3: CASPWEERGLNYNEQFF
DNA: TGTGCCAGCCCCTGGGAGGAGCGGGGTTTGAACTACAATGAGCAGTTCTTC
V: TRBV28
length: 17
size: -
D: TRBD2
J: TRBJ2-1

CDR3: CASSGGAGGPRTGELFF
DNA: TGCGCCAGCAGTGGAGGAGCGGGAGGGCCGCGGACCGGGGAGCTGTTTTTT
V: TRBV10-1
length: 17
size: -
D: TRBD2
J: TRBJ2-2

CDR3: CASSLAARGVTYEQYF
DNA: TGCGCCAGCAGCTTGGCAGCCAGGGGAGTTACCTACGAGCAGTACTTC
V: TRBV5-1
length: 16
size: -
D: -
J: TRBJ2-7

CDR3: CASRGAGGWQPQHF
DNA: TGTGCCAGCCGTGGGGCAGGGGGCTGGCAGCCCCAGCATTTT
V: TRBV28
length: 14
size: -
D: TRBD1
J: TRBJ1-5

CDR3: CASSEFPLSTDTQYF
DNA: TGTGCCAGCAGTGAATTCCCACTGAGCACAGATACGCAGTATTTT
V: TRBV25-1
length: 15
size: -
D: -
J: TRBJ2-3

CDR3: CATREQGGSYNEQFF
DNA: TGCGCCACCCGAGAACAGGGGGGGTCCTACAATGAGCAGTTCTTC
V: TRBV10-2
length: 15
size: -
D: -
J: TRBJ2-1

CDR3: CASSPDRGQETQYF
DNA: TGTGCCAGCAGCCCGGACAGAGGACAAGAGACCCAGTACTTC
V: TRBV7-2
length: 14
size: few
D: -
J: TRBJ2-5

CDR3: CASSPSGTNTEAFF
DNA: TGTGCCAGCTCACCATCCGGGACTAACACTGAAGCTTTCTTT
V: TRBV18
length: 14
size: -
D: -
J: TRBJ1-1

CDR3: CASQTGGGTEWKLFF
DNA: TGTGCCAGCCAGACCGGGGGGGGCACAGAGTGGAAACTGTTTTTT
V: TRBV6-5
length: 15
size: -
D: -
J: TRBJ1-4

CDR3: CASSLLAGEQFF
DNA: TGTGCCAGCAGTCTTCTGGCGGGTGAGCAGTTCTTC
V: TRBV12-3/TRBV12-4
length: 12
size: -
D: -
J: TRBJ2-1

CDR3: CASSSGLAGGIDTQYF
DNA: TGTGCCAGCAGCTCCGGACTAGCGGGAGGGATAGATACGCAGTATTTT
V: TRBV3-1/TRBV3-2
length: 16
size: -
D: TRBD2
J: TRBJ2-3

CDR3: CASASPIGLAGEVTDTQYF
DNA: TGTGCCAGCGCCTCCCCTATTGGGCTAGCGGGGGAAGTCACAGATACGCAGTATTTT
V: TRBV27
length: 19
size: -
D: TRBD2
J: TRBJ2-3

CDR3: CASSLYYTQYF
DNA: TGTGCCAGCAGCTTATACTATACGCAGTATTTT
V: TRBV7-9
length: 11
size: -
D: -
J: TRBJ2-3

CDR3: CASSSQQGWQETQYF
DNA: TGCGCCAGCAGCTCCCAACAGGGTTGGCAAGAGACCCAGTACTTC
V: TRBV5-1
length: 15
size: -
D: -
J: TRBJ2-5

CDR3: CASSPREGVPSYNEQFF
DNA: TGTGCCAGCTCACCCCGGGAGGGGGTGCCCTCCTACAATGAGCAGTTCTTC
V: TRBV18
length: 17
size: -
D: TRBD2
J: TRBJ2-1

CDR3: CASSLLGPSDTQYF
DNA: TGTGCCAGCAGCTTGCTGGGGCCTTCAGATACGCAGTATTTT
V: TRBV7-2
length: 14
size: -
D: -
J: TRBJ2-3

CDR3: CASSTRQGASGNTIYF
DNA: TGTGCCAGCAGTACTCGACAGGGGGCGTCTGGAAACACCATATATTTT
V: TRBV28
length: 16
size: once
D: TRBD1
J: TRBJ1-3

CDR3: CASSITRGTGGESPLHF
DNA: TGTGCCAGTAGTATAACACGTGGAACAGGGGGCGAATCACCCCTCCACTTT
V: TRBV19
length: 17
size: -
D: TRBD1
J: TRBJ1-6

CDR3: CASSLIELNSEAFF
DNA: TGTGCCAGCAGTTTAATTGAGCTGAACAGTGAAGCTTTCTTT
V: TRBV28
length: 14
size: -
D: -
J: TRBJ1-1

CDR3: CASRTGEVRVDTQYF
DNA: TGTGCCAGCAGGACAGGGGAAGTCCGAGTTGATACGCAGTATTTT
V: TRBV27
length: 15
size: many
D: TRBD1
J: TRBJ2-3

CDR3: CASSQQGPLDNEQFF
DNA: TGTGCCAGCTCACAACAGGGCCCTCTCGACAATGAGCAGTTCTTC
V: TRBV18
length: 15
size: -
D: -
J: TRBJ2-1

CDR3: CASSSQGASTDTQYF
DNA: TGCGCCAGCAGCTCACAGGGGGCGTCCACAGATACGCAGTATTTT
V: TRBV5-1
length: 15
size: -
D: TRBD1
J: TRBJ2-3

CDR3: CASREQGAHRDSPLHF
DNA: TGTGCCAGCAGGGAGCAGGGGGCTCACAGAGATTCACCCCTCCACTTT
V: TRBV7-9
length: 16
size: -
D: TRBD1
J: TRBJ1-6

CDR3: CASSELAGGSDTQYF
DNA: TGTGCCAGCAGCGAACTAGCGGGAGGGTCCGATACGCAGTATTTT
V: TRBV2
length: 15
size: once
D: TRBD2
J: TRBJ2-3

CDR3: CASSVGGTGGQETQYF
DNA: TGTGCCAGCAGCGTAGGGGGGACAGGGGGCCAAGAGACCCAGTACTTC
V: TRBV9
length: 16
size: -
D: TRBD1
J: TRBJ2-5

CDR3: CASSPGTGGSSPLHF
DNA: TGTGCCAGCTCACCAGGGACAGGGGGCTCTTCACCCCTCCACTTT
V: TRBV18
length: 15
size: -
D: TRBD1
J: TRBJ1-6

CDR3: CASSLLRAGGEKLFF
DNA: TGTGCCAGCAGTTTACTCAGGGCTGGGGGGGAAAAACTGTTTTTT
V: TRBV28
length: 15
size: -
D: -
J: TRBJ1-4

CDR3: CASSRGQGMGETQYF
DNA: TGTGCCAGCAGCCGCGGACAGGGGATGGGAGAGACCCAGTACTTC
V: TRBV3-1/TRBV3-2
length: 15
size: -
D: TRBD1
J: TRBJ2-5

CDR3: CASSRIEGTSQETQYF
DNA: TGTGCCAGCAGCCGTATAGAAGGGACTAGCCAAGAGACCCAGTACTTC
V: TRBV7-4
length: 16
size: -
D: TRBD2
J: TRBJ2-5

CDR3: CASSLTAERSYNEQFF
DNA: TGCGCCAGCAGCTTGACAGCGGAGCGCTCCTACAATGAGCAGTTCTTC
V: TRBV5-1
length: 16
size: once
D: -
J: TRBJ2-1

CDR3: CASSINAGSSGNTIYF
DNA: TGTGCCAGTAGTATAAATGCAGGATCCTCTGGAAACACCATATATTTT
V: TRBV19
length: 16
size: -
D: -
J: TRBJ1-3

CDR3: CASSYVGGTVREQYF
DNA: TGTGCCAGCAGTTATGTAGGCGGGACAGTTCGCGAGCAGTACTTC
V: TRBV27
length: 15
size: -
D: -
J: TRBJ2-7

CDR3: CASSSPGQLTGELFF
DNA: TGTGCCAGCAGCTCCCCGGGACAGCTCACCGGGGAGCTGTTTTTT
V: TRBV5-4
length: 15
size: -
D: TRBD1
J: TRBJ2-2

CDR3: CASSPGGIATDTQYF
DNA: TGTGCCAGCAGCCCAGGGGGGATAGCGACAGATACGCAGTATTTT
V: TRBV3-1/TRBV3-2
length: 15
size: -
D: -
J: TRBJ2-3

CDR3: CASSQLTGASSTDTQYF
DNA: TGTGCCAGCAGCCAACTCACAGGGGCCTCTAGCACAGATACGCAGTATTTT
V: TRBV3-1/TRBV3-2
length: 17
size: -
D: TRBD1
J: TRBJ2-3